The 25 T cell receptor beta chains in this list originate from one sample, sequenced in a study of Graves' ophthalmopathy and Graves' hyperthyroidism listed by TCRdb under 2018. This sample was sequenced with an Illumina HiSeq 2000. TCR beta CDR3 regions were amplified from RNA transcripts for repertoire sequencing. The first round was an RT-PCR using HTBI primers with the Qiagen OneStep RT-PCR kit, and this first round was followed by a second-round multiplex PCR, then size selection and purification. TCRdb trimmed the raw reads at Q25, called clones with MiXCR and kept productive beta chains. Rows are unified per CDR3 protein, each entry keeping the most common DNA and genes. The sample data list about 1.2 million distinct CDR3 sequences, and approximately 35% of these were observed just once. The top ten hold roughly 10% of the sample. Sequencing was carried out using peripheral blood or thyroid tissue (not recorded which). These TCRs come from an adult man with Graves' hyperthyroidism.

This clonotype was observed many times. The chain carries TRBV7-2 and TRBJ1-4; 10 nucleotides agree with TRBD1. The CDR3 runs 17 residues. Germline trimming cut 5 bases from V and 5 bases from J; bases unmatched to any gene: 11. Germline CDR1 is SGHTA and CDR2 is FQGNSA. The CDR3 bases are TGTGCCAGCAGCCTCGGACAGGGGGTACATAGGAATGAAAAACTGTTTTTT. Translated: CASSLGQGVHRNEKLFF.

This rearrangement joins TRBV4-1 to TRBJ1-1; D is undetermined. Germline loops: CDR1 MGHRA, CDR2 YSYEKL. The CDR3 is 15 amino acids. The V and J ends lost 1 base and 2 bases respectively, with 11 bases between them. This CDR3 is CASSQVETGNTEAFF. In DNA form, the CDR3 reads TGCGCCAGCAGCCAAGTGGAGACTGGTAACACTGAAGCTTTCTTT.

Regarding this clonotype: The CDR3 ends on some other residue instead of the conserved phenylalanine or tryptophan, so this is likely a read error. As DNA, the CDR3 is TGCAGTGCCAGAGGGGGTAGCAATCAGCCCCAGCATGGT. Its protein product is CSARGGSNQPQHG. The V and J genes are TRBV20-1 and TRBJ1-5; possible D gene TRBD1, 6 bases. Germline V lookup: CDR1 DFQATT, CDR2 SNEGSKA (reference sequence). The CDR3 covers 13 residues.

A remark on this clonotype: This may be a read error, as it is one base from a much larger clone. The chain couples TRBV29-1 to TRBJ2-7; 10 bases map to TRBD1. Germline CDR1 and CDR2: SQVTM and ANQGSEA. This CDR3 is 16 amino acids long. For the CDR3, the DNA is TGCAGCGTTGCGGGGACAGGGGTTTTGGGCTCCTACGATCAGTACTTC. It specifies CSVAGTGVLGSYDQYF.

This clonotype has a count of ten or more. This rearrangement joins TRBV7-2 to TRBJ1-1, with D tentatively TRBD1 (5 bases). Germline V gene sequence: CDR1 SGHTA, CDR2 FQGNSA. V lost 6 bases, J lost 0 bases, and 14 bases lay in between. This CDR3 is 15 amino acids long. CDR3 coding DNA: TGTGCCAGCAGACAGGTCCGAGCAATGAACACTGAAGCTTTCTTT. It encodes CASRQVRAMNTEAFF.

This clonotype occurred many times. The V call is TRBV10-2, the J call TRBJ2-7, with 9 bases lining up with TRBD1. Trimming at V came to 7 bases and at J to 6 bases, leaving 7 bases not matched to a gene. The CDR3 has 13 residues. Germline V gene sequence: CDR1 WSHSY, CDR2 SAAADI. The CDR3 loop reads CASTGTGFSEQYF. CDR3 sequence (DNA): TGCGCCAGCACGGGGACAGGGTTCTCCGAGCAGTACTTC.

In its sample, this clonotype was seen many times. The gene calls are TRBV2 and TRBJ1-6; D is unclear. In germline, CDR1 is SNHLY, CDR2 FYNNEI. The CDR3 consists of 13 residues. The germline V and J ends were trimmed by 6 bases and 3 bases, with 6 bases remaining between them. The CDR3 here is CASRGSYNSPLHF. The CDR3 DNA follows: TGTGCCAGCAGGGGGAGCTATAATTCACCCCTCCACTTT.

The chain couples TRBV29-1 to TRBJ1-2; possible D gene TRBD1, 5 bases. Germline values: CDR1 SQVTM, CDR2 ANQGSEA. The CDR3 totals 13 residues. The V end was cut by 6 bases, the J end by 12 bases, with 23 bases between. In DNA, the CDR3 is TGCAGCGTCCATGGTAGGGGAGCCTCTGGAAACACCTTC. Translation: CSVHGRGASGNTF.

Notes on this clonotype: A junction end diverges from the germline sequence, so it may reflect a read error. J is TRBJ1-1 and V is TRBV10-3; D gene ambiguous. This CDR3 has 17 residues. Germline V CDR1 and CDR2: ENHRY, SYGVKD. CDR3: CASSYQVPPEPNTEAFF. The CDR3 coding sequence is TGTGCCAGCAGTTACCAGGTCCCACCTGAACCTAACACTGAAGCTTTCTTT.

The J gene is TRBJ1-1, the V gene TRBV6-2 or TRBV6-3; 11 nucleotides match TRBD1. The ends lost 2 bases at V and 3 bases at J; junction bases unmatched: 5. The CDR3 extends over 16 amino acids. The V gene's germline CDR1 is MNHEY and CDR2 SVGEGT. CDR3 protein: CASSYRTGGKDTEAFF. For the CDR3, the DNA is TGTGCCAGCAGTTACAGGACAGGGGGCAAGGACACTGAAGCTTTCTTT.

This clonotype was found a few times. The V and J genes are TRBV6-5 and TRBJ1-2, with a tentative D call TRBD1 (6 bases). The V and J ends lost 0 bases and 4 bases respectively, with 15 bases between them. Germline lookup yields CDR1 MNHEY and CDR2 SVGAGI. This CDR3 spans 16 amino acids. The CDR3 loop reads CASSYSRDTSGYGYTF. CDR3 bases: TGTGCCAGCAGTTACTCAAGGGACACCTCGGGCTATGGCTACACCTTC.

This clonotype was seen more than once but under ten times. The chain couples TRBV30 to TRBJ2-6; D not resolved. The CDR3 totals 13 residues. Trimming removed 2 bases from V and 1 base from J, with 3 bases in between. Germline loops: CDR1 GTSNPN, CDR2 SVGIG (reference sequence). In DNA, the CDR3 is TGTGCCTGGAGTACATCTGGGGCCAACGTCCTGACTTTC. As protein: CAWSTSGANVLTF.

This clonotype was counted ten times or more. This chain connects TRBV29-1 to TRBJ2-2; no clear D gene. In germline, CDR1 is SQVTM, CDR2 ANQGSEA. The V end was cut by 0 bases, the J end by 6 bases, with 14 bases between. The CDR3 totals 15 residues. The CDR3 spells CSVEDLGSIAGELFF. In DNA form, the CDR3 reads TGCAGCGTTGAAGATCTGGGGTCGATTGCCGGGGAGCTGTTTTTT.

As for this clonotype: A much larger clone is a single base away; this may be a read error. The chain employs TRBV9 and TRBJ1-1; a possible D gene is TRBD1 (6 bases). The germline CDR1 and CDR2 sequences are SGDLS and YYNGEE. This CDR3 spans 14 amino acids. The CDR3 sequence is CAGSAADRNTEAFF. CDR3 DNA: TGTGCCGGCAGCGCAGCGGACAGGAACACTGAAGCTTTCTTT.

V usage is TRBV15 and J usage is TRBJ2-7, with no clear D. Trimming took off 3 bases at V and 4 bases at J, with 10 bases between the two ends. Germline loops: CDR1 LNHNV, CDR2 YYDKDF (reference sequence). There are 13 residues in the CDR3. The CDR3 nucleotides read TGTGCCACCAGCAGCGGGCGGCCTTACGAGCAGTACTTC. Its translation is CATSSGRPYEQYF. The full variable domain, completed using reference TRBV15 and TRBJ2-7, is DAMVIQNPRYQVTQFGKPVTLSCSQTLNHNVMYWYQQKSSQAPKLLFHYYDKDFNNEADTPDNFQSRRPNTSFCFLDIRSPGLGDTAMYLCATSSGRPYEQYFGPGTRLTVT.

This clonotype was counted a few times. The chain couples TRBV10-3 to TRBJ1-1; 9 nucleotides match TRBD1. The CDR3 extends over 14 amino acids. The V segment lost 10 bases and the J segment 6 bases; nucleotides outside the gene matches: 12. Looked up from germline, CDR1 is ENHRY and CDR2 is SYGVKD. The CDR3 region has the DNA TGTGCCAGCAGGAATGGACAGGGGATCCCTGAAGCTTTCTTT. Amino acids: CASRNGQGIPEAFF.

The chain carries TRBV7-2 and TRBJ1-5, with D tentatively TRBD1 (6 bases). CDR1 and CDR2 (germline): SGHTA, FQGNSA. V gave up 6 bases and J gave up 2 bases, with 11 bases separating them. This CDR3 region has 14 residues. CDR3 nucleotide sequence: TGTGCCAGCAGACGGGACACCCGCAATCAGCCCCAGCATTTT. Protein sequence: CASRRDTRNQPQHF.

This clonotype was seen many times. The CDR3 here is CAIRVDRSSYTGELFF. The DNA for the CDR3 is TGTGCCATCAGGGTTGACAGGAGCTCTTACACCGGGGAGCTGTTTTTT. The chain combines TRBV10-3 with TRBJ2-2; D is perhaps TRBD1 (6 bases). Trimming cost V 6 bases and J 3 bases, with 17 bases left between them. The germline gives CDR1 ENHRY, CDR2 SYGVKD. The CDR3 is made up of 16 amino acids.

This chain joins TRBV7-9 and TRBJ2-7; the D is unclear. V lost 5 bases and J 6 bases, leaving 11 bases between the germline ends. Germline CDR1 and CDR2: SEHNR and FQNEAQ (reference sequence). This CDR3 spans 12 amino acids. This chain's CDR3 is CASSNAPFEQYF. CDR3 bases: TGTGCCAGCAGCAATGCCCCTTTCGAGCAGTACTTC.

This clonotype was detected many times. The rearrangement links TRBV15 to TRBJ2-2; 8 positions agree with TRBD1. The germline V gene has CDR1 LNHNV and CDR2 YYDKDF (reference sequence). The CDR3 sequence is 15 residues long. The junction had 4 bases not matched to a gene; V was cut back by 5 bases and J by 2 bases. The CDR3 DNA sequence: TGTGCCACCAGCCCTCCAGGGGGCAACACCGGGGAGCTGTTTTTT. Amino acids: CATSPPGGNTGELFF.

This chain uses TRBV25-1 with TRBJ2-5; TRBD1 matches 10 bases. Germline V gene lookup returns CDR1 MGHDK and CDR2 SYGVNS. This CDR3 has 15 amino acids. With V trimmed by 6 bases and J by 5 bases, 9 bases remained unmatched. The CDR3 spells CASSANGTGAETQYF. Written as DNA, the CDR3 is TGTGCCAGCAGCGCAAACGGGACAGGGGCCGAGACCCAGTACTTC.

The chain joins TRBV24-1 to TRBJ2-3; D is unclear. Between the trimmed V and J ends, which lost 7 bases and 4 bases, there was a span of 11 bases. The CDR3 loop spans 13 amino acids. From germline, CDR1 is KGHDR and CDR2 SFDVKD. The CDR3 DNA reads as TGTGCCACCAGCTTAAACCGGCCAGATACGCAGTATTTT. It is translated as CATSLNRPDTQYF.

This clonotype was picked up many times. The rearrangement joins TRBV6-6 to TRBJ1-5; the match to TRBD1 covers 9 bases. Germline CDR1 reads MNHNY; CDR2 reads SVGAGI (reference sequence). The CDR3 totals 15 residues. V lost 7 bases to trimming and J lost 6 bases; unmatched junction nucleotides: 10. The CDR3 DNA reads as TGTGCCAGCAACATGGGACAGGGAAACAGTCAGCCCCAGCATTTT. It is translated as CASNMGQGNSQPQHF.

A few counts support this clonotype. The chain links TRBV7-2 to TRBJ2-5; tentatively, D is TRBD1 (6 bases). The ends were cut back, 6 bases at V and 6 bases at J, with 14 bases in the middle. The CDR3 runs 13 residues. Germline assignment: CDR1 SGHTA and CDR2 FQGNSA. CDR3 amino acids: CASRSGTRQTQYF. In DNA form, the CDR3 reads TGTGCCAGCAGGTCTGGGACACGGCAGACCCAGTACTTC.

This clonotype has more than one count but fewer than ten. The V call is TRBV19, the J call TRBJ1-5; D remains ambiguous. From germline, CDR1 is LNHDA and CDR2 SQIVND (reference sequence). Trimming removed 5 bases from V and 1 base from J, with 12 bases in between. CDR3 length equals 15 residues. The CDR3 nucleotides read TGTGCCAGTAGTGGTCCGCTCCAAAGCAATCAGCCCCAGCATTTT. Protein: CASSGPLQSNQPQHF.